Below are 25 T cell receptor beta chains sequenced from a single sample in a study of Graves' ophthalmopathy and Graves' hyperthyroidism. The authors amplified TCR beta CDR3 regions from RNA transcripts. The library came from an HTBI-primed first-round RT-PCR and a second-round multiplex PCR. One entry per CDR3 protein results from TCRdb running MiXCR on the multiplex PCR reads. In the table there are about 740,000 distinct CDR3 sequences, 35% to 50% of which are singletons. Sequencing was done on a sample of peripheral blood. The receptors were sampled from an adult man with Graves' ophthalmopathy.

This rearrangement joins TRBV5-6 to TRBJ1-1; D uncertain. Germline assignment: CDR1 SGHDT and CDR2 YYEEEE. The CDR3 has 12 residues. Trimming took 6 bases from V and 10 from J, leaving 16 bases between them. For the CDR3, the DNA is TGTGCCAGCACCTTTGTGGGTTTCGTAGCTTTCTTT. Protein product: CASTFVGFVAFF.

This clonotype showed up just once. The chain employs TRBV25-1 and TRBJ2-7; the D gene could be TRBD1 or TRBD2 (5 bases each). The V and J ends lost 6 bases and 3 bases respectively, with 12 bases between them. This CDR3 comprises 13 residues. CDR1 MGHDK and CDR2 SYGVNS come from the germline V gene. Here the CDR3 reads CASRVGVGYEQYF. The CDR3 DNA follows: TGTGCCAGCAGAGTGGGGGTGGGCTACGAGCAGTACTTC.

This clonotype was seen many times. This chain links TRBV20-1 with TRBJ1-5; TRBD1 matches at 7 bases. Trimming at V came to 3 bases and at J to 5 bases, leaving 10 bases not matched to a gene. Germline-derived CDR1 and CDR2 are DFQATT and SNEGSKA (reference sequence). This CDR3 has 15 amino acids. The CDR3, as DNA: TGCAGTGCTAGGCGGTCAGGGAGGGGGCATCAGCCCCAGCATTTT. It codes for CSARRSGRGHQPQHF.

The CDR3 sequence is CAGNRALSYEQYF. For the CDR3, the DNA is TGTGCCGGGAACAGGGCGCTATCCTACGAGCAGTACTTC. V is TRBV10-3 and J is TRBJ2-7; weak D call: TRBD1 (6 bases). Germline CDR1 and CDR2: ENHRY and SYGVKD. Between the trimmed V and J ends, which lost 11 bases and 1 base, there was a span of 15 bases. The CDR3 covers 13 residues.

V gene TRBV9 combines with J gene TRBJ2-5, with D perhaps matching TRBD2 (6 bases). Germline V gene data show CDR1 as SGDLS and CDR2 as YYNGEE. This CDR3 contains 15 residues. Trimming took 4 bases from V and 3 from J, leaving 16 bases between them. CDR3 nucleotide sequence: TGTGCCAGCAGCCAAGCCTCTAGCGCCGAAGAGACCCAGTACTTC. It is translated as CASSQASSAEETQYF.

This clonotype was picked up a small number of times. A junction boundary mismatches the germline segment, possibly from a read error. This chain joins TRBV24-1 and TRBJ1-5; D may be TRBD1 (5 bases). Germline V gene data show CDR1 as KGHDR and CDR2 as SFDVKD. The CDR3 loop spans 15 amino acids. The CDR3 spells CASSPYVGGNQPQHF. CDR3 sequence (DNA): TGTGCCAGCAGTCCCTACGTGGGGGGCAATCAGCCCCAGCATTTT.

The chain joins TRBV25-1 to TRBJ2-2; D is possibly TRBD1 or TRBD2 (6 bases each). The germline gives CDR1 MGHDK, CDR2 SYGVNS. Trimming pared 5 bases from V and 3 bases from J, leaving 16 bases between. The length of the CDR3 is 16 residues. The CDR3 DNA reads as TGTGCCAGCAGTTATGGGGGCGGGGTTTACACCGGGGAGCTGTTTTTT. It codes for CASSYGGGVYTGELFF.

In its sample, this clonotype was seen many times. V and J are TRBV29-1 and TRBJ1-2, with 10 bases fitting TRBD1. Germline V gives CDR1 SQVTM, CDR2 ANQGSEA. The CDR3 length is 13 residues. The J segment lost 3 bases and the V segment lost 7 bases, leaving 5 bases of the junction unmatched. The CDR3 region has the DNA TGCAGCGGGGTGACAGGGGGCGACTATGGCTACACCTTC. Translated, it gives CSGVTGGDYGYTF.

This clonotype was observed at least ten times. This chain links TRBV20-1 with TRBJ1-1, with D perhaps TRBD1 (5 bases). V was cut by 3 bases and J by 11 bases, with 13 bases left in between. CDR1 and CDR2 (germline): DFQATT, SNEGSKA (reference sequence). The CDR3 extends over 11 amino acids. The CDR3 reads CSASLAQAAFF. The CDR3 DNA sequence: TGCAGTGCTAGTTTGGCACAGGCGGCTTTCTTT.

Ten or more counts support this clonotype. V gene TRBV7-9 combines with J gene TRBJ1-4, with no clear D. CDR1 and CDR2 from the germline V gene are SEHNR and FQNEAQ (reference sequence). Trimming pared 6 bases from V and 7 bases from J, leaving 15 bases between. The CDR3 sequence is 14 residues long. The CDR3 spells CASRFGSTGEKLFF. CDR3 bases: TGTGCCAGCAGGTTCGGGTCGACCGGTGAAAAACTGTTTTTT.

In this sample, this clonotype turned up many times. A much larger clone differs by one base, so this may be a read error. The CDR3 reads CAISERNTEAFF. For the CDR3, the DNA is TGTGCCATCAGTGAGAGGAACACTGAAGCTTTCTTT. The genes are TRBV10-3 and TRBJ1-1; D ambiguous. The V and J ends lost 2 bases and 1 base respectively, with 2 bases between them. The germline V gene encodes CDR1 ENHRY and CDR2 SYGVKD. This CDR3 contains 12 residues.

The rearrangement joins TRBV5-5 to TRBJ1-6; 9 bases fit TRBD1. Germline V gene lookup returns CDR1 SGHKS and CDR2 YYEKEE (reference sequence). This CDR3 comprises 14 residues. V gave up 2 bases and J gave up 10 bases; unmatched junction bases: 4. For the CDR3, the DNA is TGTGCCAGCAGCTTACCAACAGGGGGCTCACCCCTCCACTTT. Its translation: CASSLPTGGSPLHF.

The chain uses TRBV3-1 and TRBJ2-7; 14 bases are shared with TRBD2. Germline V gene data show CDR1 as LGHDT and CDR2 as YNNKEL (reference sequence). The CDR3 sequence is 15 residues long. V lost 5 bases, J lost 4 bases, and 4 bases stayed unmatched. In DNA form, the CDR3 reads TGTGCCAGCAGCGACCGACTAGCGGGAGGGTACGAGCAGTACTTC. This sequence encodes CASSDRLAGGYEQYF.

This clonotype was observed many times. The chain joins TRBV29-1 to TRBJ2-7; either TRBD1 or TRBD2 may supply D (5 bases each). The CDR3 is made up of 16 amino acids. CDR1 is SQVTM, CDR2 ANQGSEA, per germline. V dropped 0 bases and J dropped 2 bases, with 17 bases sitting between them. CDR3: CSVEDRGPGVPYEQYF. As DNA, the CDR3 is TGCAGCGTTGAAGATCGGGGCCCCGGGGTCCCCTACGAGCAGTACTTC.

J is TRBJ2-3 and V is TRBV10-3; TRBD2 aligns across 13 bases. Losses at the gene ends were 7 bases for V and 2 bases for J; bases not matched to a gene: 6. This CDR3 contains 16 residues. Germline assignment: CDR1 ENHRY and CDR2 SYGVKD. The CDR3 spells CAIKGGLAGTTDTQYF. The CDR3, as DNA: TGTGCCATCAAGGGGGGACTAGCGGGAACCACAGATACGCAGTATTTT.

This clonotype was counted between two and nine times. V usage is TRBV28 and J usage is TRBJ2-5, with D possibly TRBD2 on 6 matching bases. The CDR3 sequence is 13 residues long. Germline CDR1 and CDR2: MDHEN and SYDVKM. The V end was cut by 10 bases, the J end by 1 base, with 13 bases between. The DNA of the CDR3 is TGTGCCACCGTGCTCGGGAGCCAAGAGACCCAGTACTTC. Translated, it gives CATVLGSQETQYF.

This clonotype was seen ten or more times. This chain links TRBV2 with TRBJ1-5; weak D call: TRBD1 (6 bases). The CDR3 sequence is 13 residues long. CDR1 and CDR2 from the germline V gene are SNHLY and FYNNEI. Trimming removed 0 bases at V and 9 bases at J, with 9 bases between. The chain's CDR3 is CASSEAGGRPQHF. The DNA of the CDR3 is TGTGCCAGCAGTGAAGCAGGGGGGAGGCCCCAGCATTTT.

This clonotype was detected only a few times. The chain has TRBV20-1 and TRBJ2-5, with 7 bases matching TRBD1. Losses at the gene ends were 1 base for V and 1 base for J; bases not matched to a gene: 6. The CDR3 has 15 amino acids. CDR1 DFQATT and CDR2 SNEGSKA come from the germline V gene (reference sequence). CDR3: CSARAGTAFQETQYF. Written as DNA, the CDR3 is TGCAGTGCTAGAGCCGGGACAGCTTTCCAAGAGACCCAGTACTTC.

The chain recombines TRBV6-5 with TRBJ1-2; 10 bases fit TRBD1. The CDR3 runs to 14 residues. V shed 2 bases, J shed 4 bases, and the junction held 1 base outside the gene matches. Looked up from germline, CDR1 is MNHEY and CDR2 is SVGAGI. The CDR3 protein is CASSYRTGGYGYTF. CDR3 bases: TGTGCCAGCAGTTACCGGACAGGGGGCTATGGCTACACCTTC.

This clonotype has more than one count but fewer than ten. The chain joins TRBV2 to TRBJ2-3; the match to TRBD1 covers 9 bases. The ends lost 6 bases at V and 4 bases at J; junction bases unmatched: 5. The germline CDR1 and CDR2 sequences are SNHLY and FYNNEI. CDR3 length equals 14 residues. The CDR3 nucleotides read TGTGCCAGCAGCGCGGACAGGGGAGCAGATACGCAGTATTTT. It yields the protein CASSADRGADTQYF.

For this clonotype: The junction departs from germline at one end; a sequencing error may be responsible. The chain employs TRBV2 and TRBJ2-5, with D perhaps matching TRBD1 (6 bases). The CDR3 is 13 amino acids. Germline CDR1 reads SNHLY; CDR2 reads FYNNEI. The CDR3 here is CASSRDIQEAQYF. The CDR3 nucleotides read TGTGCCAGCAGTCGGGACATACAAGAGGCCCAGTACTTC. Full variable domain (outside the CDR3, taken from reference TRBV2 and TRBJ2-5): EPEVTQTPSHQVTQMGQEVILRCVPISNHLYFYWYRQILGQKVEFLVSFYNNEISEKSEIFDDQFSVERPDGSNFTLKIRSTKLEDSAMYFCASSRDIQEAQYFGPGTRLLVL.

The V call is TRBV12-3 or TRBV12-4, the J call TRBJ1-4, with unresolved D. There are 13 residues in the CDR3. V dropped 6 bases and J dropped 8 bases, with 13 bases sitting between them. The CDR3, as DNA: TGTGCCAGCAGGGCCCCCCCGGGAGAAAAACTGTTTTTT. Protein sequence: CASRAPPGEKLFF.

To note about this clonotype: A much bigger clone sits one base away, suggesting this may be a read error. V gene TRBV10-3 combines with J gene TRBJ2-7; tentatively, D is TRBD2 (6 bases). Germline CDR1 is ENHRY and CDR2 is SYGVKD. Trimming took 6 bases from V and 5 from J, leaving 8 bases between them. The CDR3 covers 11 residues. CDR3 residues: CAIRDYHEQYF. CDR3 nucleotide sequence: TGTGCCATCAGGGACTATCACGAGCAGTACTTC.

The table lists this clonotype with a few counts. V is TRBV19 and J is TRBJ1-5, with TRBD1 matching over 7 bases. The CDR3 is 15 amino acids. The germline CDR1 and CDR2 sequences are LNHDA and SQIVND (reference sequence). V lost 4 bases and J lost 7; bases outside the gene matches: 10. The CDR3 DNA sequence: TGTGCCAGTAGTACTCGACAGGGCATGACGCAGCCCCAGCATTTT. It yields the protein CASSTRQGMTQPQHF. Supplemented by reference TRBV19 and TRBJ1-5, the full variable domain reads DGGITQSPKYLFRKEGQNVTLSCEQNLNHDAMYWYRQDPGQGLRLIYYSQIVNDFQKGDIAEGYSVSREKKESFPLTVTSAQKNPTAFYLCASSTRQGMTQPQHFGDGTRLSIL.

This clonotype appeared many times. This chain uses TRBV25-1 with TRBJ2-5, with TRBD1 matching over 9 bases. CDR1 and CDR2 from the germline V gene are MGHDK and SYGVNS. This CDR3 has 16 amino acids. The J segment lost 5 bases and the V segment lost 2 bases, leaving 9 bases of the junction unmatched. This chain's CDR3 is CASSETLTGGIETQYF. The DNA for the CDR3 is TGTGCCAGCAGTGAAACCTTAACAGGGGGCATTGAGACCCAGTACTTC. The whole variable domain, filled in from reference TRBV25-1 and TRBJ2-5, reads EADIYQTPRYLVIGTGKKITLECSQTMGHDKMYWYQQDPGMELHLIHYSYGVNSTEKGDLSSESTVSRIRTEHFPLTLESARPSHTSQYLCASSETLTGGIETQYFGPGTRLLVL.